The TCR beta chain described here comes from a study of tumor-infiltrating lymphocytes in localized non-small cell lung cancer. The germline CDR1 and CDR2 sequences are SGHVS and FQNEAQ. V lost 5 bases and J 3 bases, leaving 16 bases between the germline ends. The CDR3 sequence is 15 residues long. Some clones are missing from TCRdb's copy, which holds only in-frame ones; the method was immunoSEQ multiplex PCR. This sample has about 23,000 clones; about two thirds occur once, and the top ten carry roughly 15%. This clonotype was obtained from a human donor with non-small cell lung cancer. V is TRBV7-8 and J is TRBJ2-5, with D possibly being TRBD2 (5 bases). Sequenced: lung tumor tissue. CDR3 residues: CASSGSRGYEETQYF. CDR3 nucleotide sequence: TGTGCCAGCAGCGGGTCAAGAGGGTATGAAGAGACCCAGTACTTC.